This entry lists 21 T cell receptor beta chains sequenced from one sample in a study of CD8 T cells in Susac syndrome. RNA totalling roughly 0.45 to 1 ug underwent reverse transcription with random hexamers. TCRdb independently ran MiXCR on the immunoSEQ multiplex PCR reads; one entry per CDR3 protein. The sample shows about 300,000 distinct CDR3 sequences, 65% to 90% of them seen only once. Specimen: CD8+ T cells from PBMCs. The receptors derive from a human donor with multiple sclerosis.

This clonotype has only one observation. The chain carries TRBV20-1 and TRBJ1-4; D may be TRBD1 (5 bases). The germline V gene has CDR1 DFQATT and CDR2 SNEGSKA (reference sequence). V gave up 3 bases and J gave up 1 base, with 21 bases separating them. This CDR3 is built from 18 residues. Here the CDR3 reads CSASDRDPEALTNEKLFF. CDR3 DNA: TGCAGTGCTAGCGACCGGGACCCAGAGGCTTTAACTAATGAAAAACTGTTTTTT.

The V and J genes are TRBV6-2 or TRBV6-3 and TRBJ2-5; either TRBD1 or TRBD2 may supply D (6 bases each). This CDR3 spans 12 amino acids. V was trimmed by 7 bases and J by 9 bases, leaving 15 bases between them. From germline, CDR1 is MNHEY and CDR2 SVGEGT. The CDR3 here is CASTGRRGAQYF. CDR3 DNA sequence: TGTGCCAGCACCGGACGTAGGGGGGCCCAGTACTTC.

This clonotype was counted a single time. The V call is TRBV30, the J call TRBJ2-3, with 14 bases matching TRBD2. The trim removed 7 bases at V and 1 base at J, leaving 1 base unmatched. CDR3 length equals 14 residues. Germline lookup yields CDR1 GTSNPN and CDR2 SVGIG (reference sequence). DNA of the CDR3: TGTGCCTTGGGACTAGCGGGGGGCACAGATACGCAGTATTTT. The encoded protein is CALGLAGGTDTQYF.

The CDR3 region is CASSLGQGPHEQYF. The CDR3 nucleotides read TGTGCCAGCAGCTTGGGGCAGGGTCCCCACGAGCAGTACTTC. V is TRBV5-6 and J is TRBJ2-7, with D possibly matching TRBD1 (5 bases). V lost 0 bases and J lost 5, with 12 bases in between. CDR1 is SGHDT, CDR2 YYEEEE, per germline. This CDR3 spans 14 amino acids.

This clonotype was observed a few times. The chain has TRBV6-1 and TRBJ2-5; possibly TRBD1 for D (6 bases). This CDR3 contains 15 residues. V lost 4 bases and J 2 bases, leaving 14 bases between the germline ends. Per germline, CDR1 MNHNS and CDR2 SASEGT. CDR3 coding DNA: TGTGCCAGCAGTGCGTCCGGGACACTGCAAGAGACCCAGTACTTC. This sequence encodes CASSASGTLQETQYF.

The rearrangement links TRBV12-3 or TRBV12-4 to TRBJ1-1; D remains ambiguous. The CDR3 covers 15 residues. V was shortened by 4 bases and J by 1 base, with 13 bases between the two germline ends. CDR3: CASSWGRAANTEAFF. CDR3 nucleotide sequence: TGTGCCAGCAGTTGGGGTCGGGCGGCGAACACTGAAGCTTTCTTT.

In its sample, this clonotype was seen a few times. The chain recombines TRBV5-4 with TRBJ2-7; TRBD2 matches 9 bases. From germline, CDR1 is SGHNT and CDR2 YYREEE (reference sequence). Trimming took 3 bases from V and 5 from J; bases not matched to a gene: 12. The CDR3 spans 16 residues. The CDR3 reads CASSSISSGSLDEQYF. For the CDR3, the DNA is TGTGCCAGCAGCTCGATCAGTAGCGGGAGCCTCGACGAGCAGTACTTC. The variable domain in full, completed from reference TRBV5-4 and TRBJ2-7, reads ETGVTQSPTHLIKTRGQQVTLRCSSQSGHNTVSWYQQALGQGPQFIFQYYREEENGRGNFPPRFSGLQFPNYSSELNVNALELDDSALYLCASSSISSGSLDEQYFGPGTRLTVT.

The genes are TRBV7-9 and TRBJ1-5, with 9 bases aligning to TRBD1. The V and J ends lost 1 base and 4 bases, in that order; junction bases with no gene match: 5. The CDR3 loop spans 16 amino acids. CDR1 and CDR2 (germline): SEHNR, FQNEAQ (reference sequence). The CDR3 loop reads CASSLGGGTGNQPQHF. The CDR3 bases are TGTGCCAGCAGCTTAGGAGGGGGGACAGGGAATCAGCCCCAGCATTTT.

The V gene is TRBV11-2, the J gene TRBJ2-7; D call uncertain. With 5 bases removed from V and 6 bases from J, the gap between germline ends came to 8 bases. Germline assignment: CDR1 SGHAT and CDR2 FQNNGV. CDR3 length: 11 residues. In DNA form, the CDR3 reads TGTGCCAGCAGCCCGGTAACCGAGCAGTACTTC. This codes for CASSPVTEQYF.

This clonotype has just one count. This chain links TRBV19 with TRBJ1-5, with no clear D. This CDR3 has 12 residues. Trimming removed 1 base at V and 6 bases at J, with 4 bases between. Germline V gene sequence: CDR1 LNHDA, CDR2 SQIVND (reference sequence). CDR3 DNA: TGTGCCAGTAGTATAGGGGTTCAGCCCCAGCATTTT. Translating it yields CASSIGVQPQHF.

The V gene is TRBV27, the J gene TRBJ1-2, with D possibly TRBD1 on 5 matching bases. CDR3 length equals 14 residues. The ends were cut back, 3 bases at V and 2 bases at J, with 10 bases in the middle. Germline CDR1 reads MNHEY; CDR2 reads SMNVEV (reference sequence). DNA for the CDR3: TGTGCCAGCAGTTTCGGGGGAGGAAACTATGGCTACACCTTC. Protein sequence: CASSFGGGNYGYTF.

The gene calls are TRBV30 and TRBJ1-5; D gene unclear. The germline V gene has CDR1 GTSNPN and CDR2 SVGIG (reference sequence). The V end lost 2 bases, the J end lost 3 bases, and 14 bases lay between the germline ends. The CDR3 loop spans 15 amino acids. This CDR3 is CAWSLDLRTNQPQHF. The CDR3 nucleotides are TGTGCCTGGAGTTTAGACCTAAGGACCAATCAGCCCCAGCATTTT.

The chain joins TRBV28 to TRBJ1-2; D not certain. V was clipped by 11 bases and J by 3 bases, with 28 bases between them. Germline CDR1 reads MDHEN; CDR2 reads SYDVKM. This CDR3 is built from 17 residues. This CDR3 reads CAVTALGSSRIYYGYTF. CDR3 DNA: TGTGCCGTCACGGCCCTAGGATCGTCCCGAATTTACTATGGCTACACCTTC.

The chain is built from TRBV27 and TRBJ2-7; D is possibly TRBD1 (6 bases). V lost 3 bases and J 4 bases, leaving 10 bases between the germline ends. Germline V gives CDR1 MNHEY, CDR2 SMNVEV (reference sequence). This CDR3 has 13 residues. CDR3 sequence: CASSFGDTYEQYF. The CDR3, as DNA: TGTGCCAGCAGTTTTGGGGACACGTACGAGCAGTACTTC.

The chain joins TRBV28 to TRBJ2-1, with a tentative D call TRBD1 (5 bases). The CDR3 consists of 18 residues. Germline CDR1 MDHEN, CDR2 SYDVKM. V was cut by 2 bases and J by 4 bases, with 21 bases left in between. In DNA form, the CDR3 reads TGTGCCAGCAGTTTACGCCCCAGGGATGTGTGGGAATACAATGAGCAGTTCTTC. This encodes CASSLRPRDVWEYNEQFF.

The rearrangement links TRBV7-9 to TRBJ2-1; TRBD1 might be the D (6 bases). The germline gives CDR1 SEHNR, CDR2 FQNEAQ (reference sequence). V lost 4 bases and J lost 1, with 11 bases in between. The CDR3 loop spans 15 amino acids. The CDR3 region is CASSSDSLSYNEQFF. CDR3 DNA sequence: TGTGCCAGCAGCTCGGACAGCCTTTCCTACAATGAGCAGTTCTTC.

The chain has TRBV18 and TRBJ2-1, with 7 bases fitting TRBD2. Germline V lookup: CDR1 KGHSH, CDR2 LQKENI. V dropped 3 bases and J dropped 4; count of bases not matched to a gene: 6. The CDR3 is 15 residues long. The CDR3 here is CASSPENGGYNEQFF. CDR3 DNA: TGTGCCAGCTCACCGGAGAACGGGGGGTACAATGAGCAGTTCTTC.

J is TRBJ1-5 and V is TRBV28; D unresolved. Between the trimmed V and J ends, which lost 6 bases and 4 bases, there was a span of 13 bases. This CDR3 is built from 14 residues. Germline V gives CDR1 MDHEN, CDR2 SYDVKM. The CDR3 coding sequence is TGTGCCAGCAGGCACAGAGGTCTAAATCAGCCCCAGCATTTT. This translates into CASRHRGLNQPQHF.

This clonotype turned up a few times. The V and J genes are TRBV5-6 and TRBJ2-5; D gene ambiguous. Germline values: CDR1 SGHDT, CDR2 YYEEEE. CDR3 length equals 16 residues. Deletions cut 3 bases from V and 0 bases from J, with 15 bases between. The CDR3: CASSSEFRADQETQYF. The CDR3 DNA is TGTGCCAGCAGCTCAGAGTTCCGTGCGGACCAAGAGACCCAGTACTTC.

The V gene is TRBV5-6, the J gene TRBJ2-2; 10 positions match TRBD2. Germline CDR1 SGHDT, CDR2 YYEEEE. There are 16 residues in the CDR3. With 1 base clipped from V and 3 bases from J, the junction kept 3 bases outside the gene matches. CDR3 residues: CASSLIAGGYTGELFF. CDR3 nucleotides: TGTGCCAGCAGCTTGATAGCGGGAGGCTACACCGGGGAGCTGTTTTTT.

The gene calls are TRBV6-6 and TRBJ2-7; D is possibly TRBD2 (6 bases). CDR3 size: 16 residues. The germline V gene encodes CDR1 MNHNY and CDR2 SVGAGI (reference sequence). V was trimmed by 2 bases and J by 0 bases, leaving 14 bases between them. The CDR3 nucleotides are TGTGCCAGCAGTTACGCGACAGCGACTAGCTCCTACGAGCAGTACTTC. Its translation is CASSYATATSSYEQYF.